These 22 T cell receptor beta chains came from one sample sequenced in a study of control samples from healthy donors and cancer patients (TCRdb year 2020). Receptor amplification or capture employed the immunoSEQ multiplex PCR assay. Held by TCRdb, this immuneACCESS table contains in-frame sequences only and omits some clones. Under half of the omission traces to an unresolved V gene where checked; the cause of the rest is unknown. The sample table records about 160,000 clones; roughly 89% of these occur just once. Approximately 12% of the sample is in the top ten clones. What was sequenced was blood. These TCRs come from a man aged 25 to 40 in good health.

The rearrangement joins TRBV7-8 to TRBJ1-2; D remains ambiguous. CDR1 is SGHVS and CDR2 is FQNEAQ in the germline V gene. Deletions cut 10 bases from V and 3 bases from J, with 12 bases between. The CDR3 loop spans 12 amino acids. CDR3 nucleotide sequence: TGTGCCACAGAAGGACTGGACTATGGCTACACCTTC. Residues: CATEGLDYGYTF.

J is TRBJ2-3 and V is TRBV5-8, with 13 bases fitting TRBD2. CDR3 length equals 15 residues. The germline V gene has CDR1 SGHTS and CDR2 YDEGEE. V was clipped by 3 bases and J by 5 bases; unmatched bases: 3. CDR3 nucleotides: TGTGCCAGCAGCTCTTGGACTAGCGGGAGAGATACGCAGTATTTT. Its translation: CASSSWTSGRDTQYF.

This clone showed up just a few times. The CDR3 here is CASSQTGLWNEKLFF. The CDR3 coding sequence is TGTGCCAGCAGTCAAACAGGTCTGTGGAATGAAAAACTGTTTTTT. The V call is TRBV27, the J call TRBJ1-4; D may be TRBD1 (5 bases). V shed 5 bases and J shed 5 bases, with 15 bases lying between them. The CDR3 is made up of 15 amino acids. Germline assignment: CDR1 MNHEY and CDR2 SMNVEV (reference sequence). Using reference TRBV27 and TRBJ1-4 for the parts outside the CDR3, the full variable domain is EAQVTQNPRYLITVTGKKLTVTCSQNMNHEYMSWYRQDPGLGLRQIYYSMNVEVTDKGDVPEGYKVSRKEKRNFPLILESPSPNQTSLYFCASSQTGLWNEKLFFGSGTQLSVL.

V and J are TRBV5-4 and TRBJ2-2, with TRBD1 matching over 7 bases. The V gene end was trimmed by 3 bases and the J gene end by 4 bases; junction bases not matched to a gene: 9. The CDR3 contains 16 residues. Germline V CDR1 and CDR2: SGHNT, YYREEE (reference sequence). CDR3 in amino acids: CASSSGQERTTGELFF. The CDR3 DNA reads as TGTGCCAGCAGCTCCGGACAGGAGAGAACCACCGGGGAGCTGTTTTTT. Together with reference TRBV5-4 and TRBJ2-2, the CDR3 gives the full variable domain: ETGVTQSPTHLIKTRGQQVTLRCSSQSGHNTVSWYQQALGQGPQFIFQYYREEENGRGNFPPRFSGLQFPNYSSELNVNALELDDSALYLCASSSGQERTTGELFFGEGSRLTVL.

There are a few counts of this clone. The chain joins TRBV3-1 (or the pseudogene TRBV3-2) to TRBJ1-2; D not certain. Germline V gene lookup returns CDR1 LGHDT and CDR2 YNNKEL (reference sequence). With 1 base removed from V and 8 bases from J, the gap between germline ends came to 11 bases. The CDR3 is 13 amino acids. The CDR3 region is CASSQGGNQGYTF. As DNA, the CDR3 is TGTGCCAGCAGCCAAGGCGGTAATCAAGGCTACACCTTC.

J is TRBJ1-1 and V is TRBV14; no definite D call. Germline values: CDR1 SGHDN, CDR2 FVKESK. V lost 1 base and J lost 4, with 13 bases in between. The CDR3 is 15 amino acids. For the CDR3, the DNA is TGTGCCAGCAGCCAAGTAGGGTCACAAATCACTGAAGCTTTCTTT. Encoded protein: CASSQVGSQITEAFF.

V and J are TRBV18 and TRBJ1-6; D ambiguous. Germline V gene lookup returns CDR1 KGHSH and CDR2 LQKENI. CDR3 length: 16 amino acids. V was clipped by 1 base and J by 0 bases, with 7 bases between them. This chain's CDR3 is CASSPQGSSYNSPLHF. The CDR3 region has the DNA TGTGCCAGCTCACCACAAGGGAGCTCCTATAATTCACCCCTCCACTTT. Full variable domain (rest looked up from reference TRBV18 and TRBJ1-6): NAGVMQNPRHLVRRRGQEARLRCSPMKGHSHVYWYRQLPEEGLKFMVYLQKENIIDESGMPKERFSAEFPKEGPSILRIQQVVRGDSAAYFCASSPQGSSYNSPLHFGNGTRLTVT.

Points on this clone: Relative to the germline gene, one junction end is altered; a read error may explain this. The chain uses TRBV3-1 (or the pseudogene TRBV3-2) and TRBJ2-5, with D perhaps being TRBD1 or TRBD2 (5 bases each). CDR3 size: 12 residues. Germline CDR1 is LGHDT and CDR2 is YNNKEL (reference sequence). CDR3 coding DNA: TGTGCCAGCAGCCATGGGGGAGAGATCCAGTACTTC. Its protein product is CASSHGGEIQYF.

The V gene is TRBV21-1, the J gene TRBJ2-1; whether TRBD2, the table's D call, matches the DNA was not checked. TRBV21-1 is a listed pseudogene. The CDR3 contains 18 residues. The chain's CDR3 is CASSKVELAGLIYNEQFF. The CDR3, as DNA: TGTGCCAGCAGCAAAGTGGAATTAGCGGGGTTGATCTACAATGAGCAGTTCTTC.

This chain uses TRBV5-5 with TRBJ1-1; TRBD1 is a possible D gene (6 bases). Germline V gene data show CDR1 as SGHKS and CDR2 as YYEKEE (reference sequence). The CDR3 length is 16 residues. With 4 bases removed from V and 2 bases from J, the gap between germline ends came to 18 bases. CDR3 sequence reads: CASSPTEIRGNTEAFF. In DNA form, the CDR3 reads TGTGCCAGCAGCCCGACTGAGATCAGGGGAAACACTGAAGCTTTCTTT.

The chain carries TRBV2 and TRBJ2-2; either TRBD1 or TRBD2 may fit D (7 bases each). The CDR3 totals 15 residues. Looked up from germline, CDR1 is SNHLY and CDR2 is FYNNEI. Trimming cost V 6 bases and J 4 bases, with 15 bases left between them. The CDR3 DNA reads TGTGCCAGCAGGGGGAGGGACAGTCCCACCGGGGAGCTGTTTTTT. Translated: CASRGRDSPTGELFF. Based on the CDR3 plus reference TRBV2 and TRBJ2-2, the full variable domain is EPEVTQTPSHQVTQMGQEVILRCVPISNHLYFYWYRQILGQKVEFLVSFYNNEISEKSEIFDDQFSVERPDGSNFTLKIRSTKLEDSAMYFCASRGRDSPTGELFFGEGSRLTVL.

The chain recombines TRBV5-4 with TRBJ2-5; 7 positions match TRBD1. Germline V lookup: CDR1 SGHNT, CDR2 YYREEE (reference sequence). The CDR3 length is 14 residues. V trimming: 0 bases; J trimming: 4 bases; junction bases outside the gene matches: 3. As DNA, the CDR3 is TGTGCCAGCAGCTTGGGAGGGGGCTTAGAGACCCAGTACTTC. This sequence encodes CASSLGGGLETQYF.

This chain joins TRBV5-1 and TRBJ2-7; possibly TRBD2 for D (5 bases). The CDR3 runs to 13 residues. V lost 3 bases to trimming and J lost 4 bases, with 11 bases between them. Germline CDR1 is SGHRS and CDR2 is YFSETQ. The CDR3: CASSSGSLYEQYF. CDR3 in DNA: TGCGCCAGCAGCTCTGGGAGCTTATACGAGCAGTACTTC.

The V gene is TRBV28, the J gene TRBJ1-4; D is possibly TRBD1 (5 bases). The CDR3 runs 14 residues. Germline V gene data show CDR1 as MDHEN and CDR2 as SYDVKM. V lost 10 bases and J 8 bases, leaving 20 bases between the germline ends. The CDR3 DNA is TGTGCCACCCAAAACTCCCCGGGGGGGGAAAAACTGTTTTTT. Amino acid sequence: CATQNSPGGEKLFF.

The chain uses TRBV6-5 and TRBJ1-3, with unresolved D. This CDR3 is built from 16 residues. Trimming took 0 bases from V and 0 from J, leaving 9 bases between them. Germline lookup yields CDR1 MNHEY and CDR2 SVGAGI. CDR3 protein: CASSYSGTSSGNTIYF. CDR3 DNA sequence: TGTGCCAGCAGTTACTCGGGCACCAGCTCTGGAAACACCATATATTTT.

The V gene is TRBV29-1, the J gene TRBJ1-1; TRBD1 is a possible D gene (6 bases). Trimming cost V 2 bases and J 5 bases, with 12 bases left between them. CDR3 length: 13 amino acids. In germline, CDR1 is SQVTM, CDR2 ANQGSEA. In DNA, the CDR3 is TGCAGCGTTGAATCAGGGGACGGGACTGAAGCTTTCTTT. Its protein is CSVESGDGTEAFF.

The chain carries TRBV13 and TRBJ1-4; D gene unclear. Trimming took 4 bases from V and 5 from J, leaving 8 bases between them. This CDR3 has 13 amino acids. Germline lookup yields CDR1 PRHDT and CDR2 FYEKMQ (reference sequence). CDR3 nucleotide sequence: TGTGCCAGCAGCTCGACGGAGAATGAAAAACTGTTTTTT. This encodes CASSSTENEKLFF.

V and J are TRBV29-1 and TRBJ2-6, with TRBD2 as a possible D gene (5 bases). Germline loops: CDR1 SQVTM, CDR2 ANQGSEA. The CDR3 is made up of 16 amino acids. With 4 bases removed from V and 0 bases from J, the gap between germline ends came to 13 bases. The CDR3 DNA is TGCAGCGTTGTCCGGGTAGGGAGCTCTGGGGCCAACGTCCTGACTTTC. Translation gives CSVVRVGSSGANVLTF.

About this clone itself: This specimen includes other DNA sequences encoding the same CDR3. The CDR3 region has the DNA TGTGCCAGTAGTGGACGGGTTGAAGCTTTCTTT. Amino acid sequence: CASSGRVEAFF. V usage is TRBV19 and J usage is TRBJ1-1, with D unresolved. Germline V gene data show CDR1 as LNHDA and CDR2 as SQIVND (reference sequence). V was trimmed by 5 bases and J by 7 bases, leaving 8 bases between them. The CDR3 consists of 11 residues.

This rearrangement joins TRBV5-1 to TRBJ1-2; TRBD1 matches at 7 bases. Germline lookup yields CDR1 SGHRS and CDR2 YFSETQ. The J segment lost 0 bases and the V segment lost 2 bases, leaving 4 bases of the junction unmatched. The CDR3 contains 15 residues. CDR3: CASSLGTAPNYGYTF. The CDR3 bases are TGCGCCAGCAGCTTAGGGACAGCTCCTAACTATGGCTACACCTTC.

The chain has TRBV5-1 and TRBJ2-3; TRBD2 matches at 14 bases. Trimming removed 6 bases from V and 4 bases from J; junction bases left unmatched: 7. The CDR3 is made up of 16 amino acids. Germline CDR1 SGHRS, CDR2 YFSETQ. CDR3 DNA sequence: TGCGCCAGCACCAGACTAGCGGGGGGGATCGCAGATACGCAGTATTTT. Translated: CASTRLAGGIADTQYF. Looking up the rest from reference TRBV5-1 and TRBJ2-3 gives the full variable domain: KAGVTQTPRYLIKTRGQQVTLSCSPISGHRSVSWYQQTPGQGLQFLFEYFSETQRNKGNFPGRFSGRQFSNSRSEMNVSTLELGDSALYLCASTRLAGGIADTQYFGPGTRLTVL.

The rearrangement joins TRBV10-3 to TRBJ1-4; no clear D. V was trimmed by 9 bases and J by 8 bases, leaving 16 bases between them. The CDR3 is made up of 13 amino acids. Germline V lookup: CDR1 ENHRY, CDR2 SYGVKD. The CDR3 DNA sequence: TGTGCCATTTCCCTATTTCAATGGGAAAAACTGTTTTTT. Its protein product is CAISLFQWEKLFF.